What follows are 29 T cell receptor beta chains derived from one specimen sequenced in a study of T cell responses to AZD1222 COVID-19 vaccine. Here immunoSEQ multiplex PCR was the method, and the copy in TCRdb shows in-frame clones only, minus some. The table shows 150,000 to 200,000 clones, with more than 85% occurring only once. The specimen comprised peripheral blood, sampled on day 0 of AZD1222 vaccination. The receptors here all came from an adult in good health.

The genes are TRBV14 and TRBJ1-4; maybe TRBD1 (5 bases). With 2 bases removed from V and 0 bases from J, the gap between germline ends came to 25 bases. The CDR3 has 21 amino acids. Germline V gene lookup returns CDR1 SGHDN and CDR2 FVKESK. Written as DNA, the CDR3 is TGTGCCAGCAGCCAACTCAAAGGGGTGGGGACTCGATTTGCAACTAATGAAAAACTGTTTTTT. This codes for CASSQLKGVGTRFATNEKLFF.

This chain joins TRBV2 and TRBJ1-6; possibly TRBD1 for D (6 bases). CDR1 is SNHLY, CDR2 FYNNEI, per germline. V was clipped by 8 bases and J by 5 bases, with 19 bases between them. The CDR3 totals 16 residues. CDR3: CASLGFRTENNSPLHF. As DNA, the CDR3 is TGTGCCAGCTTGGGTTTCAGGACAGAAAATAATTCACCCCTCCACTTT.

The rearrangement uses TRBV4-1 and TRBJ1-2, with 7 bases aligning to TRBD1. The CDR3 is 15 residues long. The V gene's germline CDR1 is MGHRA and CDR2 YSYEKL. V lost 1 base to trimming and J lost 4 bases; unmatched junction nucleotides: 6. CDR3 protein: CASSQVGSGGYGYTF. For the CDR3, the DNA is TGCGCCAGCAGCCAAGTTGGTTCAGGGGGCTATGGCTACACCTTC.

This chain connects TRBV18 to TRBJ2-1; the D gene is possibly TRBD1 (6 bases). V was pared by 3 bases and J by 8 bases, with 26 bases between. This CDR3 contains 18 residues. Germline V CDR1 and CDR2: KGHSH, LQKENI. The CDR3 here is CASSPGVRNRVRAHEQFF. The DNA for the CDR3 is TGTGCCAGCTCACCTGGGGTTAGGAACAGGGTTCGTGCACATGAGCAGTTCTTC.

The chain carries TRBV25-1 and TRBJ2-3; D unclear. Germline CDR1 and CDR2: MGHDK and SYGVNS. V lost 2 bases to trimming and J lost 2 bases, with 14 bases between them. The CDR3 length is 16 residues. This chain's CDR3 is CASSEGSRRSTDTQYF. CDR3 nucleotide sequence: TGTGCCAGCAGTGAAGGGTCCAGGAGATCCACAGATACGCAGTATTTT.

On this clone: This specimen includes other DNA sequences encoding the same CDR3. This sequence joins TRBV6-2 or TRBV6-3 and TRBJ1-1; D uncertain. In germline, CDR1 is MNHEY, CDR2 SVGEGT. The CDR3 has 13 amino acids. Deletions cut 6 bases from V and 1 base from J, with 9 bases between. The CDR3 bases are TGTGCCAGCAGCGTCACGGGGAACACTGAAGCTTTCTTT. Encoded protein: CASSVTGNTEAFF.

This chain joins TRBV20-1 and TRBJ2-5; D unclear. The CDR3 totals 11 residues. Germline-derived CDR1 and CDR2 are DFQATT and SNEGSKA (reference sequence). V was shortened by 4 bases and J by 4 bases, with 7 bases between the two germline ends. The CDR3 nucleotides are TGCAGTGCTATACCCCGAGAGACCCAGTACTTC. Protein sequence: CSAIPRETQYF.

The V gene is TRBV19, the J gene TRBJ2-3; the match to TRBD1 covers 10 bases. Trimming took 5 bases from V and 3 from J; bases not matched to a gene: 8. This CDR3 contains 16 residues. From germline, CDR1 is LNHDA and CDR2 SQIVND (reference sequence). This CDR3 reads CASSPRDRGLTDTQYF. The CDR3 nucleotides are TGTGCCAGTAGTCCGAGGGACAGGGGCCTTACAGATACGCAGTATTTT.

The chain carries TRBV2 and TRBJ2-5; D gene unclear. The V gene's germline CDR1 is SNHLY and CDR2 FYNNEI. Trimming pared 7 bases from V and 5 bases from J, leaving 11 bases between. The CDR3 is 12 residues long. CDR3 nucleotides: TGTGCCAGCACCCGGGTAGGGGAGACCCAGTACTTC. Translation gives CASTRVGETQYF.

DNA for the CDR3: TGTGCCAGCAGCCAAGACCAGGATAGCAATCAGCCCCAGCATTTT. Translation: CASSQDQDSNQPQHF. The gene calls are TRBV4-2 and TRBJ1-5; no definite D call. There are 15 residues in the CDR3. From germline, CDR1 is LGHNA and CDR2 YNFKEQ. Trimming took off 0 bases at V and 0 bases at J, with 6 bases between the two ends.

The V call is TRBV5-1, the J call TRBJ1-2; 8 nucleotides line up with TRBD1. Germline CDR1 reads SGHRS; CDR2 reads YFSETQ. The CDR3 consists of 15 residues. V lost 2 bases, J lost 6 bases, and 9 bases stayed unmatched. The CDR3 coding sequence is TGCGCCAGCAGCTTCGGGGGCAGGGGGCTCGATGGCTACACCTTC. Translation: CASSFGGRGLDGYTF. The full variable domain, completed using reference TRBV5-1 and TRBJ1-2, is KAGVTQTPRYLIKTRGQQVTLSCSPISGHRSVSWYQQTPGQGLQFLFEYFSETQRNKGNFPGRFSGRQFSNSRSEMNVSTLELGDSALYLCASSFGGRGLDGYTFGSGTRLTVV.

The chain has TRBV4-1 and TRBJ2-3, with 10 bases fitting TRBD2. The CDR3 covers 14 residues. Trimming cost V 4 bases and J 5 bases; bases outside gene matches: 3. The germline V gene encodes CDR1 MGHRA and CDR2 YSYEKL. The CDR3 region is CASSLAGGIDTQYF. In DNA form, the CDR3 reads TGCGCCAGCAGCCTAGCGGGGGGTATAGATACGCAGTATTTT.

This clone was detected a few times. V usage is TRBV7-2 and J usage is TRBJ1-2, with D hard to call. Per germline, CDR1 SGHTA and CDR2 FQGNSA. The CDR3 has 11 residues. V was trimmed by 4 bases and J by 12 bases, leaving 12 bases between them. CDR3 in DNA: TGTGCCAGCAGCTCCGGGTTGTGGCACACCTTC. Translation gives CASSSGLWHTF.

The CDR3 DNA reads as TGTGCCAGCGGAGGCCGGACAGGGGATAATTCACCCCTCCACTTT. Translating gives CASGGRTGDNSPLHF. The rearrangement links TRBV9 to TRBJ1-6, with 9 bases fitting TRBD1. Unmatched junction bases numbered 7, after V lost 7 bases and J lost 5 bases. Germline CDR1 SGDLS, CDR2 YYNGEE. CDR3 size: 15 residues.

The genes are TRBV7-2 and TRBJ2-7, with 8 bases fitting TRBD2. The V gene's germline CDR1 is SGHTA and CDR2 FQGNSA. The trim removed 5 bases at V and 0 bases at J, leaving 6 bases unmatched. The CDR3 runs 15 residues. For the CDR3, the DNA is TGTGCCAGCAGCATCAGCGGGGGACTCTCCTACGAGCAGTACTTC. Amino acid sequence: CASSISGGLSYEQYF.

The chain links TRBV13 to TRBJ1-2; the D is unclear. CDR1 PRHDT and CDR2 FYEKMQ come from the germline V gene (reference sequence). There are 14 residues in the CDR3. V was trimmed by 4 bases and J by 4 bases, leaving 13 bases between them. CDR3 in amino acids: CASSSGRSGYGYTF. The CDR3 nucleotides read TGTGCCAGCAGCTCTGGACGCAGTGGCTATGGCTACACCTTC.

V gene TRBV10-3 combines with J gene TRBJ1-3, with unresolved D. Germline CDR1 is ENHRY and CDR2 is SYGVKD. V was trimmed by 0 bases and J by 3 bases, leaving 9 bases between them. The CDR3 covers 15 residues. CDR3 region: CAISESFLGGNTIYF. In DNA form, the CDR3 reads TGTGCCATCAGTGAGTCCTTTCTGGGTGGAAACACCATATATTTT.

The chain carries TRBV4-1 and TRBJ1-1; tentatively, D is TRBD1 (5 bases). The CDR3 is made up of 15 amino acids. Germline V gene sequence: CDR1 MGHRA, CDR2 YSYEKL. The ends were cut back, 1 base at V and 5 bases at J, with 14 bases in the middle. CDR3 nucleotide sequence: TGCGCCAGCAGCCAAGTTGACAGTGGTATGACTGAAGCTTTCTTT. Its translation is CASSQVDSGMTEAFF.

J is TRBJ1-4 and V is TRBV6-5, with D tentatively TRBD1 (6 bases). V was clipped by 2 bases and J by 3 bases, with 10 bases between them. The CDR3 loop spans 15 amino acids. From germline, CDR1 is MNHEY and CDR2 SVGAGI. The CDR3 reads CASSYQGMANEKLFF. CDR3 DNA sequence: TGTGCCAGCAGTTACCAGGGGATGGCTAATGAAAAACTGTTTTTT.

This clone has only one observation. The V and J genes are TRBV7-9 and TRBJ1-1; 8 bases are shared with TRBD1. Per the germline V gene, CDR1 is SEHNR and CDR2 is FQNEAQ (reference sequence). The V segment lost 3 bases and the J segment 8 bases; nucleotides outside the gene matches: 2. The CDR3 is made up of 12 amino acids. For the CDR3, the DNA is TGTGCCAGCAGCTTGGGGGACAGGGAAGCTTTCTTT. Translation: CASSLGDREAFF.

This clone was counted a single time. The rearrangement links TRBV5-8 to TRBJ1-2, with a possible D match to TRBD1 (5 bases). CDR3 size: 13 residues. Germline V lookup: CDR1 SGHTS, CDR2 YDEGEE. Trimming pared 4 bases from V and 8 bases from J, leaving 15 bases between. The CDR3 spells CASSHRDPGGYTF. DNA for the CDR3: TGTGCCAGCAGCCACCGGGACCCGGGGGGCTACACCTTC. Full variable domain (outside the CDR3, taken from reference TRBV5-8 and TRBJ1-2): EAGVTQSPTHLIKTRGQQATLRCSPISGHTSVYWYQQALGLGLQFLLWYDEGEERNRGNFPPRFSGRQFPNYSSELNVNALELEDSALYLCASSHRDPGGYTFGSGTRLTVV.

In its sample, this clone was seen once. The chain links TRBV5-1 to TRBJ1-2, with D possibly TRBD1 on 6 matching bases. The CDR3 is 15 residues long. The V and J ends lost 5 bases and 1 base respectively, with 15 bases between them. CDR1 and CDR2 from the germline V gene are SGHRS and YFSETQ. The CDR3 sequence: CASRRNREFNYGYTF. The CDR3 nucleotides are TGCGCCAGCAGGCGGAACAGGGAGTTTAACTATGGCTACACCTTC. Supplemented by reference TRBV5-1 and TRBJ1-2, the full variable domain reads KAGVTQTPRYLIKTRGQQVTLSCSPISGHRSVSWYQQTPGQGLQFLFEYFSETQRNKGNFPGRFSGRQFSNSRSEMNVSTLELGDSALYLCASRRNREFNYGYTFGSGTRLTVV.

This chain joins TRBV19 and TRBJ1-4; D is uncertain. This CDR3 is 13 amino acids long. Germline V gene lookup returns CDR1 LNHDA and CDR2 SQIVND (reference sequence). V was clipped by 5 bases and J by 6 bases, with 10 bases between them. CDR3 protein: CASSPPIDEKLFF. CDR3 DNA sequence: TGTGCCAGTAGTCCTCCCATTGATGAAAAACTGTTTTTT.

The CDR3 bases are TGTGCCAGTACCCCCATAGATAGCAATCAGCCCCAGCATTTT. Translated: CASTPIDSNQPQHF. V is TRBV19 and J is TRBJ1-5; unclear D gene. Looked up from germline, CDR1 is LNHDA and CDR2 is SQIVND (reference sequence). V was pared by 7 bases and J by 0 bases, with 10 bases between. This CDR3 is 14 amino acids long. The variable domain in full, with the rest retrieved from reference TRBV19 and TRBJ1-5, is DGGITQSPKYLFRKEGQNVTLSCEQNLNHDAMYWYRQDPGQGLRLIYYSQIVNDFQKGDIAEGYSVSREKKESFPLTVTSAQKNPTAFYLCASTPIDSNQPQHFGDGTRLSIL.

V and J are TRBV28 and TRBJ1-5, with TRBD1 as a possible D gene (6 bases). The germline CDR1 and CDR2 sequences are MDHEN and SYDVKM. Trimming shortened V by 8 bases and J by 4 bases, and 15 bases separated the two germline ends. CDR3 size: 14 residues. The CDR3 sequence is CASRWGGPNQPQHF. The CDR3 DNA sequence: TGTGCCAGCCGTTGGGGGGGGCCTAATCAGCCCCAGCATTTT.

V gene TRBV7-8 combines with J gene TRBJ2-5, with 7 bases matching TRBD1. Germline V gene lookup returns CDR1 SGHVS and CDR2 FQNEAQ. The CDR3 runs to 15 residues. V trimming: 5 bases; J trimming: 4 bases; junction bases outside the gene matches: 10. The DNA of the CDR3 is TGTGCCAGCAGCACCGACAGGGTCCCCGGAGAGACCCAGTACTTC. Its translation is CASSTDRVPGETQYF.

The V and J genes are TRBV5-1 and TRBJ2-5; TRBD1 matches 8 bases. Looked up from germline, CDR1 is SGHRS and CDR2 is YFSETQ. Germline trimming cut 2 bases from V and 4 bases from J; bases unmatched to any gene: 7. The CDR3 sequence is 15 residues long. The CDR3 nucleotides read TGCGCCAGCAGCTTTGGGGGACAGGAAGGAGAGACCCAGTACTTC. Translated: CASSFGGQEGETQYF. The full variable domain, in which reference TRBV5-1 and TRBJ2-5 provide the parts outside the CDR3, is KAGVTQTPRYLIKTRGQQVTLSCSPISGHRSVSWYQQTPGQGLQFLFEYFSETQRNKGNFPGRFSGRQFSNSRSEMNVSTLELGDSALYLCASSFGGQEGETQYFGPGTRLLVL.

The chain carries TRBV6-5 and TRBJ1-1; tentative D call: TRBD1 (6 bases). Looked up from germline, CDR1 is MNHEY and CDR2 is SVGAGI. V was shortened by 6 bases and J by 4 bases, with 15 bases between the two germline ends. There are 14 residues in the CDR3. In DNA, the CDR3 is TGTGCCAGCAGGCTGAACAGGGCGGGCACTGAAGCTTTCTTT. Amino acid sequence: CASRLNRAGTEAFF.

This chain uses TRBV3-1 (or the pseudogene TRBV3-2) with TRBJ1-2; no reliable D call. Germline CDR1 LGHDT, CDR2 YNNKEL (reference sequence). This CDR3 has 16 amino acids. The V gene lost 3 bases and the J gene lost 6 bases, with 20 bases spanning the gap. The CDR3: CASSQSQVSGFDGYTF. The CDR3 DNA reads TGTGCCAGCAGCCAGAGCCAGGTAAGTGGTTTCGATGGCTACACCTTC.